Presented here are 29 T cell receptor beta chains from one specimen sequenced in a study of blood T cell repertoires in COVID-19. Some clones are missing from TCRdb's copy, which holds only in-frame ones; the method was immunoSEQ multiplex PCR. This table has around 70,000 clones, 84% appearing once. Sequences were obtained from peripheral blood. The receptor set was obtained from a man between 65 and 80 years old with acute or convalescent COVID-19.

V and J are TRBV9 and TRBJ1-1; possible D gene TRBD1, 5 bases. CDR1 is SGDLS and CDR2 is YYNGEE in the germline V gene. The CDR3 has 14 residues. The V and J ends lost 4 bases and 10 bases respectively, with 20 bases between them. The CDR3 nucleotides are TGTGCCAGCAGCCCCCAACCGGGGAACGGGGGAGCTTTCTTT. Encoded protein: CASSPQPGNGGAFF. Together with reference TRBV9 and TRBJ1-1, the CDR3 gives the full variable domain: DSGVTQTPKHLITATGQRVTLRCSPRSGDLSVYWYQQSLDQGLQFLIQYYNGEERAKGNILERFSAQQFPDLHSELNLSSLELGDSALYFCASSPQPGNGGAFFGQGTRLTVV.

Turning to this clone: One end of the junction is discordant with germline, which a read error may explain. V and J are TRBV7-7 and TRBJ2-5; D is possibly TRBD1 (6 bases). Germline V gives CDR1 SSHAT, CDR2 FNYEAQ (reference sequence). The CDR3 sequence is 12 residues long. The CDR3 spells CASSRDMGTQYF. The CDR3, as DNA: TGTGCTAGCAGCAGGGACATGGGGACCCAGTACTTC. Complete variable domain (other parts from reference TRBV7-7 and TRBJ2-5): GAGVSQSPRYKVTKRGQDVTLRCDPISSHATLYWYQQALGQGPEFLTYFNYEAQPDKSGLPSDRFSAERPEGSISTLTIQRTEQRDSAMYRCASSRDMGTQYFGPGTRLLVL.

This clone was seen a handful of times. J is TRBJ2-7 and V is TRBV28, with TRBD2 matching over 13 bases. The CDR3 has 15 amino acids. Germline V gives CDR1 MDHEN, CDR2 SYDVKM. Trimming at V came to 6 bases and at J to 0 bases, leaving 2 bases not matched to a gene. CDR3 DNA sequence: TGTGCCAGCAGCAGGACTAGCGGGAGCTCCTACGAGCAGTACTTC. This encodes CASSRTSGSSYEQYF.

The chain has TRBV9 and TRBJ1-5; unclear D gene. Trimming removed 1 base at V and 6 bases at J, with 5 bases between. The CDR3 covers 12 residues. The germline V gene has CDR1 SGDLS and CDR2 YYNGEE. This CDR3 is CASSVRGQPQHF. The CDR3 DNA reads as TGTGCCAGCAGCGTAAGAGGTCAGCCCCAGCATTTT.

The chain uses TRBV27 and TRBJ1-4; D not certain. V lost 5 bases and J lost 7, with 8 bases in between. The CDR3 spans 12 residues. Looked up from germline, CDR1 is MNHEY and CDR2 is SMNVEV (reference sequence). The CDR3 protein is CASSPDTEKLFF. The DNA for the CDR3 is TGTGCCAGCAGTCCCGACACTGAAAAACTGTTTTTT.

The chain recombines TRBV5-1 with TRBJ2-3; D unresolved. Germline loops: CDR1 SGHRS, CDR2 YFSETQ. V lost 0 bases and J lost 0, with 14 bases in between. The CDR3 has 17 residues. The DNA of the CDR3 is TGCGCCAGCAGCTTGGGGTTCCTACCCTCTAGCACAGATACGCAGTATTTT. Amino acids: CASSLGFLPSSTDTQYF.

The rearrangement joins TRBV19 to TRBJ1-4; D perhaps matches TRBD1 (6 bases). The CDR3 runs to 15 residues. Germline CDR1 and CDR2: LNHDA and SQIVND (reference sequence). V was trimmed by 5 bases and J by 0 bases, leaving 10 bases between them. CDR3 sequence: CASSGGPATNEKLFF. The CDR3 nucleotides are TGTGCCAGTAGTGGGGGCCCAGCAACTAATGAAAAACTGTTTTTT.

The chain is built from TRBV2 and TRBJ2-7; D call uncertain. The V gene lost 7 bases and the J gene lost 1 base, with 8 bases spanning the gap. Per the germline V gene, CDR1 is SNHLY and CDR2 is FYNNEI. This CDR3 comprises 12 residues. CDR3 loop: CASKESSYEQYF. The CDR3 bases are TGTGCCAGCAAGGAGTCATCCTACGAGCAGTACTTC. The full variable domain, rest sourced from reference TRBV2 and TRBJ2-7, is EPEVTQTPSHQVTQMGQEVILRCVPISNHLYFYWYRQILGQKVEFLVSFYNNEISEKSEIFDDQFSVERPDGSNFTLKIRSTKLEDSAMYFCASKESSYEQYFGPGTRLTVT.

This clone was counted once. The V gene is TRBV9, the J gene TRBJ1-3; D is ambiguous. V was cut by 4 bases and J by 0 bases, with 8 bases left in between. Germline CDR1 SGDLS, CDR2 YYNGEE. The CDR3 is 14 residues long. CDR3 bases: TGTGCCAGCAGCCCCACCTACTCTGGAAACACCATATATTTT. This gives the protein CASSPTYSGNTIYF.

The chain couples TRBV23-1 to TRBJ2-7; the match to TRBD2 covers 12 bases. TRBV23-1 is reported as an ORF; its role is uncertain. This CDR3 has 16 amino acids. V was clipped by 4 bases and J by 2 bases; unmatched bases: 6. The CDR3 loop reads CASSPPTSGRPYEQYF. As DNA, the CDR3 is TGCGCCAGCAGTCCACCTACTAGCGGGAGGCCCTACGAGCAGTACTTC.

J is TRBJ1-5 and V is TRBV28, with D perhaps matching TRBD1 (6 bases). Germline CDR1 is MDHEN and CDR2 is SYDVKM. The CDR3 has 14 amino acids. The V end was cut by 5 bases, the J end by 2 bases, with 10 bases between. CDR3 sequence reads: CASSPYRGNQPQHF. For the CDR3, the DNA is TGTGCCAGCAGTCCCTACAGGGGCAATCAGCCCCAGCATTTT.

The rearrangement uses TRBV7-2 and TRBJ1-3; 7 bases match TRBD1. The germline gives CDR1 SGHTA, CDR2 FQGNSA. V gave up 5 bases and J gave up 2 bases; unmatched junction bases: 9. The CDR3 is 16 residues long. The CDR3 here is CASSTRDSNTGNTIYF. The CDR3 DNA reads as TGTGCCAGCAGCACCCGGGACAGCAATACTGGAAACACCATATATTTT.

The V gene is TRBV27, the J gene TRBJ2-7; possible D gene TRBD2, 5 bases. The V gene's germline CDR1 is MNHEY and CDR2 SMNVEV (reference sequence). Trimming pared 3 bases from V and 2 bases from J, leaving 11 bases between. The CDR3 spans 14 residues. The CDR3 region is CASSFSRVPYEQYF. DNA for the CDR3: TGTGCCAGCAGTTTTTCGCGGGTTCCCTACGAGCAGTACTTC.

The rearrangement uses TRBV3-1 (or the pseudogene TRBV3-2) and TRBJ1-6; D possibly corresponds to TRBD1 (5 bases). From germline, CDR1 is LGHDT and CDR2 YNNKEL (reference sequence). The V end lost 9 bases, the J end lost 4 bases, and 13 bases lay between the germline ends. The CDR3 has 14 amino acids. CDR3 nucleotide sequence: TGTGCCAGTACAGGATCCTCTTATAATTCACCCCTCCACTTT. Amino acids: CASTGSSYNSPLHF.

CDR3 in amino acids: CASSNRAFNYGYTF. The DNA of the CDR3 is TGTGCCAGCAGCAACAGGGCCTTCAACTATGGCTACACCTTC. The rearrangement uses TRBV9 and TRBJ1-2, with a weak D call TRBD1 (6 bases). The ends were cut back, 4 bases at V and 2 bases at J, with 12 bases in the middle. This CDR3 comprises 14 residues. Germline V gene lookup returns CDR1 SGDLS and CDR2 YYNGEE. Together with reference TRBV9 and TRBJ1-2, the CDR3 gives the full variable domain: DSGVTQTPKHLITATGQRVTLRCSPRSGDLSVYWYQQSLDQGLQFLIQYYNGEERAKGNILERFSAQQFPDLHSELNLSSLELGDSALYFCASSNRAFNYGYTFGSGTRLTVV.

This clone was counted once. This chain uses TRBV19 with TRBJ2-2; a possible D gene is TRBD1 (5 bases). The CDR3 consists of 16 residues. Germline V gene sequence: CDR1 LNHDA, CDR2 SQIVND (reference sequence). V lost 3 bases and J 0 bases, leaving 11 bases between the germline ends. This CDR3 is CASSITGNANTGELFF. The CDR3 DNA reads TGTGCCAGTAGTATTACAGGTAACGCGAACACCGGGGAGCTGTTTTTT. Looking up the rest from reference TRBV19 and TRBJ2-2 gives the full variable domain: DGGITQSPKYLFRKEGQNVTLSCEQNLNHDAMYWYRQDPGQGLRLIYYSQIVNDFQKGDIAEGYSVSREKKESFPLTVTSAQKNPTAFYLCASSITGNANTGELFFGEGSRLTVL.

This clone is a singleton in its sample. The rearrangement uses TRBV5-1 and TRBJ1-2; D is unclear. Germline V CDR1 and CDR2: SGHRS, YFSETQ. Deletions cut 6 bases from V and 4 bases from J, with 13 bases between. This CDR3 is built from 13 residues. The CDR3 nucleotides are TGCGCCAGCACCAATGAAATGAGCTATGGCTACACCTTC. Translating gives CASTNEMSYGYTF.

This sequence joins TRBV7-6 and TRBJ2-2, with 8 positions matching TRBD2. Looked up from germline, CDR1 is SGHVS and CDR2 is FNYEAQ. V trimming: 2 bases; J trimming: 1 base; junction bases outside the gene matches: 6. The CDR3 loop spans 17 amino acids. The CDR3 DNA reads as TGTGCCAGCAGCTTAATCCCAAGCGGGGGGAACACCGGGGAGCTGTTTTTT. Translation gives CASSLIPSGGNTGELFF.

The chain employs TRBV6-2 or TRBV6-3 and TRBJ1-5; the match to TRBD1 covers 7 bases. Germline lookup yields CDR1 MNHEY and CDR2 SVGEGT. The CDR3 loop spans 14 amino acids. V was pared by 5 bases and J by 2 bases, with 3 bases of the junction left unmatched. CDR3: CASSDRVGNQPQHF. Written as DNA, the CDR3 is TGTGCCAGCAGTGACAGGGTTGGCAATCAGCCCCAGCATTTT.

The chain links TRBV9 to TRBJ1-1, with 7 bases aligning to TRBD1. The V gene end was trimmed by 0 bases and the J gene end by 3 bases; junction bases not matched to a gene: 8. CDR3 length: 16 residues. Germline CDR1 SGDLS, CDR2 YYNGEE. The chain's CDR3 is CASSVAAGGWYTEAFF. The CDR3 region has the DNA TGTGCCAGCAGCGTAGCAGCAGGGGGATGGTACACTGAAGCTTTCTTT.

The chain links TRBV18 to TRBJ1-2; tentatively, D is TRBD1 (5 bases). The CDR3 covers 13 residues. V was pared by 2 bases and J by 3 bases, with 7 bases between. CDR1 and CDR2 from the germline V gene are KGHSH and LQKENI. The CDR3 protein is CASSPSRDYGYTF. The CDR3 DNA is TGTGCCAGCTCACCAAGCAGGGACTATGGCTACACCTTC.

The V and J genes are TRBV5-1 and TRBJ1-5, with TRBD1 matching over 8 bases. There are 15 residues in the CDR3. The V gene's germline CDR1 is SGHRS and CDR2 YFSETQ. J gave up 4 bases and V 0 bases, and 3 bases lay outside the gene matches. The CDR3 sequence: CASSLGDRKNQPQHF. CDR3 sequence (DNA): TGCGCCAGCAGCTTGGGGGACAGGAAGAATCAGCCCCAGCATTTT.

V gene TRBV5-4 combines with J gene TRBJ1-3; D is undetermined. Germline CDR1 SGHNT, CDR2 YYREEE (reference sequence). The CDR3 sequence is 16 residues long. Trimming stripped 2 bases from V and 0 bases from J, with 12 bases between. The CDR3 DNA follows: TGTGCCAGCAGCTTTATGGGCAGCAGCTCTGGAAACACCATATATTTT. Protein sequence: CASSFMGSSSGNTIYF.

This clone came up once. The V and J genes are TRBV9 and TRBJ1-6, with D tentatively TRBD1 (6 bases). The CDR3 loop spans 14 amino acids. The ends were cut back, 2 bases at V and 4 bases at J, with 7 bases in the middle. Germline V gene lookup returns CDR1 SGDLS and CDR2 YYNGEE. The DNA of the CDR3 is TGTGCCAGCAGCGTCGGACAGTATAATTCACCCCTCCACTTT. Protein product: CASSVGQYNSPLHF.

The chain has TRBV24-1 and TRBJ2-3, with 9 bases fitting TRBD1. The CDR3 contains 15 residues. Germline V gene lookup returns CDR1 KGHDR and CDR2 SFDVKD. V gave up 0 bases and J gave up 5 bases; unmatched junction bases: 2. DNA of the CDR3: TGTGCCACCAGTGATTTGCAGGGACAGGGAGATACGCAGTATTTT. This codes for CATSDLQGQGDTQYF.

V gene TRBV5-1 combines with J gene TRBJ2-1; a weak D match, TRBD2 (7 bases). The CDR3 sequence is 16 residues long. Per germline, CDR1 SGHRS and CDR2 YFSETQ. Deletions cut 2 bases from V and 7 bases from J, with 19 bases between. The CDR3 DNA follows: TGCGCCAGCAGCTTCGGGGGCCGGGGGGCGAGGAATGAGCAGTTCTTC. As protein: CASSFGGRGARNEQFF.

The rearrangement links TRBV6-5 to TRBJ2-1, with a weak D call TRBD2 (5 bases). Germline loops: CDR1 MNHEY, CDR2 SVGAGI. The CDR3 sequence is 13 residues long. V lost 8 bases and J lost 8, with 16 bases in between. DNA for the CDR3: TGTGCCAGCGAGGGTCCTTCTGTAGATGAGCAGTTCTTC. Translating gives CASEGPSVDEQFF.

The chain combines TRBV5-5 with TRBJ2-1, with TRBD1 matching 8 bases. With 4 bases clipped from V and 6 bases from J, the junction kept 9 bases outside the gene matches. Per the germline V gene, CDR1 is SGHKS and CDR2 is YYEKEE (reference sequence). This CDR3 has 15 amino acids. The CDR3 spells CASSRRGQAVNEQFF. In nucleotides, the CDR3 is TGTGCCAGCAGCCGTCGGGGACAGGCCGTCAATGAGCAGTTCTTC.

The rearrangement uses TRBV27 and TRBJ1-2, with TRBD1 matching over 8 bases. CDR1 and CDR2 from the germline V gene are MNHEY and SMNVEV (reference sequence). V gave up 5 bases and J gave up 4 bases; unmatched junction bases: 3. The CDR3 is 13 residues long. CDR3 in amino acids: CASSGTGPYGYTF. CDR3 DNA sequence: TGTGCCAGCAGTGGGACAGGCCCCTATGGCTACACCTTC.